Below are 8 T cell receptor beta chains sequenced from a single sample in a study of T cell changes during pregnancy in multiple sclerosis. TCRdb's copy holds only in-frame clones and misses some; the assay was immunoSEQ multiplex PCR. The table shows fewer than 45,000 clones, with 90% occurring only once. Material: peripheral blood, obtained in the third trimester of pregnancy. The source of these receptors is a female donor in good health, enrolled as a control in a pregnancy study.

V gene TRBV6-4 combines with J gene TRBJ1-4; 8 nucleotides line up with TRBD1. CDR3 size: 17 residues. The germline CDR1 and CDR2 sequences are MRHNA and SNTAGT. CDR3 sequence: CVDLEGRDRHTNEKLFF. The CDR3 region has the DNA TGTGTCGATTTAGAAGGTCGGGACAGGCATACTAATGAAAAACTGTTTTTT.

The DNA of the CDR3 is TGTGCCAGTAGTCCTGGGACAGGGGTTGGCGAGCAGTACTTC. This translates into CASSPGTGVGEQYF. The chain uses TRBV19 and TRBJ2-7, with 10 bases fitting TRBD1. This CDR3 spans 14 amino acids. Per the germline V gene, CDR1 is LNHDA and CDR2 is SQIVND (reference sequence). V lost 5 bases and J lost 6; bases outside the gene matches: 7.

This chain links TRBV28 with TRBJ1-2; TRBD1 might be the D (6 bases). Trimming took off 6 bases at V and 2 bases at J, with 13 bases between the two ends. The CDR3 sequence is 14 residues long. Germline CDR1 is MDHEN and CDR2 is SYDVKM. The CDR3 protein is CASSEGGPNYGYTF. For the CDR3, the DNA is TGTGCCAGCAGCGAAGGGGGACCAAACTATGGCTACACCTTC.

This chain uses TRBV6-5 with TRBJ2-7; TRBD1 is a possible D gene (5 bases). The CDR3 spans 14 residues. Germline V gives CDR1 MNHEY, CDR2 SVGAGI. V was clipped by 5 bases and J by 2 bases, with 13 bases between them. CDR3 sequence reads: CASSLSWGPYEQYF. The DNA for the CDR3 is TGTGCCAGCAGTCTAAGCTGGGGCCCCTACGAGCAGTACTTC.

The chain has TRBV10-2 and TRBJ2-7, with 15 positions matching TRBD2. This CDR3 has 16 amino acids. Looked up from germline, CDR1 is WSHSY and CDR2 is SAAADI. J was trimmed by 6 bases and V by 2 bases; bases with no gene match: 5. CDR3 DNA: TGCGCCAGCAGTGAGGGGGGACTAGCGGGAGGAGGCGAGCAGTACTTC. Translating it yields CASSEGGLAGGGEQYF.

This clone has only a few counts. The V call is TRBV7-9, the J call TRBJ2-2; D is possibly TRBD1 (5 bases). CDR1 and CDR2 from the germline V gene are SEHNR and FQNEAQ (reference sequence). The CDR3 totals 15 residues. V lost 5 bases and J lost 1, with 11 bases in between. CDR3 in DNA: TGTGCCAGCAGCCCTGGACACGTGAACACCGGGGAGCTGTTTTTT. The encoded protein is CASSPGHVNTGELFF.

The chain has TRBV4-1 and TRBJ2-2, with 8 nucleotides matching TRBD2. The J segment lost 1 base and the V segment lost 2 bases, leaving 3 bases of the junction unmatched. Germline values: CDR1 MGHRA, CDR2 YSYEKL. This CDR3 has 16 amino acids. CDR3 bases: TGCGCCAGCAGCCAACACGCGGGGGGGAACACCGGGGAGCTGTTTTTT. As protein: CASSQHAGGNTGELFF.

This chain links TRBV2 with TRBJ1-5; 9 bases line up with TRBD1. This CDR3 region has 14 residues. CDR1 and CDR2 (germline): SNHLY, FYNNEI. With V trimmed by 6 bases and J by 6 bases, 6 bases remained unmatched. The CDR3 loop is CASRRQGETQPQHF. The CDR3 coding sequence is TGTGCCAGCAGGAGACAGGGGGAAACTCAGCCCCAGCATTTT. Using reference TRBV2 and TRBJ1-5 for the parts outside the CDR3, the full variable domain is EPEVTQTPSHQVTQMGQEVILRCVPISNHLYFYWYRQILGQKVEFLVSFYNNEISEKSEIFDDQFSVERPDGSNFTLKIRSTKLEDSAMYFCASRRQGETQPQHFGDGTRLSIL.